What follows is one T cell receptor (beta chain) and its context. Its antigen is still unknown. Sequencing was performed with immunoSEQ multiplex PCR; in TCRdb, only in-frame clones are kept and a portion is missing. Of approximately 8,300 clones listed, 65% to 85% were seen once; the top ten hold 6.5% to 7.5%. This sample is drawn from a study of immune evolution from preneoplasia to lung adenocarcinoma. General study findings and limits: Clonality was highest in normal lung, lower in later-stage lesions apparently.

This CDR3 contains 12 residues. Per the germline V gene, CDR1 is GTSNPN and CDR2 is SVGIG (reference sequence). The V end was cut by 6 bases, the J end by 4 bases, with 12 bases between. The V and J genes are TRBV30 and TRBJ2-5, with D perhaps matching TRBD1 (6 bases). The sequenced sample consisted of FFPE adjacent normal lung tissue. This TCR was sampled from a person between 70 and 80 years old with lung adenocarcinoma. The CDR3 spells CACDGGGETQYF. DNA of the CDR3: TGTGCCTGCGATGGGGGCGGAGAGACCCAGTACTTC.